Listed here is a single T cell receptor (beta chain). Its antigen is currently unknown. Primers: 60 Vbeta forward and 13 Jbeta reverse. Assay: immunoSEQ multiplex PCR; the TCRdb copy retains only in-frame clones and omits some. Counted here are roughly 98,000 clones, approximately 80% occurring once; the ten biggest clones make up 7.7%. The V gene's germline CDR1 is MNHNS and CDR2 SASEGT. CDR3 size: 15 residues. V was trimmed by 5 bases and J by 1 base, leaving 14 bases between them. The data are from a study of cytomegalovirus exposure and HLA in healthy donors. Overall study context: Earlier, roughly 120 million unique TCR beta sequences were recovered from about 179 million T cells by an analysis.

Study outcomes and limitations: Available immune exposure information was restricted to CMV serostatus only. Indistinguishable V segments, including TRBV6-2 and TRBV6-3, were excluded. Most TCR sequences were rare, but some public TCRs occurred in many donors.

V usage is TRBV6-1 and J usage is TRBJ1-1; no clear D. The sample taken for sequencing was PBMCs. This receptor was identified in a female donor in good health and CMV-seronegative. The CDR3 region has the DNA TGTGCCAGCAGTCAATCCCGGCGACAGAACACTGAAGCTTTCTTT. This encodes CASSQSRRQNTEAFF.